The clone carrying this T cell receptor (beta chain) was seen repeatedly, ten times or more. Its antigen is not identified. Treg sorting used a CD4+CD25+CD127-/low gate. General study findings and limits: Whole repertoires were not studied in the larger cohort, only one V-J beta rearrangement. Tumor memory CD4+ T cell TCR gene usage was found to cluster with blood and lymph node memory CD4+ cells and with lymph node naive CD4+ cells.

Semi-nested PCR with Nested Universal Primer A followed constant-region reverse priming of full-length variable regions. One entry per CDR3 protein, called by TCRdb with MiXCR from the 5' RACE reads. The table has 35,000 to 45,000 distinct CDR3 sequences, 22% seen once. Trimming took off 0 bases at V and 3 bases at J, with 6 bases between the two ends. This CDR3 contains 13 residues. Germline values: CDR1 SGHRS, CDR2 YFSETQ. The chain links TRBV5-1 to TRBJ2-5; D is unclear. The receptor was derived from a female donor with breast cancer. Sequencing was carried out using Tregs sorted from a lymph node. The CDR3 loop reads CASSLAAEETQYF. In nucleotides, the CDR3 is TGCGCCAGCAGCTTGGCGGCAGAAGAGACCCAGTACTTC.